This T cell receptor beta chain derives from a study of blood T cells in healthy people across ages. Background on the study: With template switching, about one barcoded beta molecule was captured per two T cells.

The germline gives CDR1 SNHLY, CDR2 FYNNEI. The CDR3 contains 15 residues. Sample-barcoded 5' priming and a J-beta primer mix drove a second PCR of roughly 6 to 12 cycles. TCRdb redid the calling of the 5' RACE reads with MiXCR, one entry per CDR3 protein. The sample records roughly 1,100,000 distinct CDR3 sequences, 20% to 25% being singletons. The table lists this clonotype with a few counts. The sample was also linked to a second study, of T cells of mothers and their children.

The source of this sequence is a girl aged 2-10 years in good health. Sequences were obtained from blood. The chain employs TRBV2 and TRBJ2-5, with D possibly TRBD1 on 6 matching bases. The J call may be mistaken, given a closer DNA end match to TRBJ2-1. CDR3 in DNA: TGTGCCAGCAGTGAAAATGCTGGACAGAGGAATGAGCAGTTCTTC. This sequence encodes CASSENAGQRNEQFF.